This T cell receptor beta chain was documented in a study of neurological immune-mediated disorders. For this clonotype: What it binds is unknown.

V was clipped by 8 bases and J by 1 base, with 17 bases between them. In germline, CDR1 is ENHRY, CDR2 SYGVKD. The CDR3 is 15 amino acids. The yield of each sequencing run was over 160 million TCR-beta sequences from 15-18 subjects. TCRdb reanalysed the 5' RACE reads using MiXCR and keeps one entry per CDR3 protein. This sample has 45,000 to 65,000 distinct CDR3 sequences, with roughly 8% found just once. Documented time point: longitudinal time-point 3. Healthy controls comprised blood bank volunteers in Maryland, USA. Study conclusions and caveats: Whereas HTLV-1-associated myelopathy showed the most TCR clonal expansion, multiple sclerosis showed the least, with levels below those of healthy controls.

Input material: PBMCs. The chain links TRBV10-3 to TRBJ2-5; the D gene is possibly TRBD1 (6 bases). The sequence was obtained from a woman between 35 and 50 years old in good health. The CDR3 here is CAIRTVSATQETQYF. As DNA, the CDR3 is TGTGCCATCCGGACAGTCTCTGCGACCCAAGAGACCCAGTACTTC.